This T cell receptor (beta chain) was captured in a study of cytomegalovirus exposure and HLA in healthy donors. The PCR used 60 Vbeta and 13 Jbeta primers. Sequenced by immunoSEQ multiplex PCR; TCRdb stores in-frame clones only, minus some. The table shows over 30,000 clones, with roughly 64% occurring only once. With V trimmed by 5 bases and J by 7 bases, 13 bases remained unmatched. Germline values: CDR1 SEHNR, CDR2 FQNEAQ (reference sequence). This CDR3 contains 15 residues. This clonotype originated in a middle-aged man in good health and CMV-seropositive. The sample consisted of PBMCs. The J gene is TRBJ2-7, the V gene TRBV7-9, with 8 bases that match TRBD1. CDR3 in amino acids: CASSPRRGQGSEQYF. The CDR3 coding sequence is TGTGCCAGCAGCCCGCGGCGCGGACAGGGTTCTGAGCAGTACTTC.